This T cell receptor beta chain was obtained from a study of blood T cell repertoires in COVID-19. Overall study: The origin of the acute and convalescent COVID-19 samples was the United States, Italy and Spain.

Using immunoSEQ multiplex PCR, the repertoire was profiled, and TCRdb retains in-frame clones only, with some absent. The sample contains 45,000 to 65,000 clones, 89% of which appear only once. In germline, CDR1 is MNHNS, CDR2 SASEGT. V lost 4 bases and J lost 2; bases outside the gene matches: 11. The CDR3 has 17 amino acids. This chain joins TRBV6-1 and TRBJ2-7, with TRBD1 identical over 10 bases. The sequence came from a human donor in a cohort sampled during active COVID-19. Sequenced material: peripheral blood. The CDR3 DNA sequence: TGTGCCAGCAGTGTATTCCGGGACAGGGGACGAACCTACGAGCAGTACTTC. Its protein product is CASSVFRDRGRTYEQYF.